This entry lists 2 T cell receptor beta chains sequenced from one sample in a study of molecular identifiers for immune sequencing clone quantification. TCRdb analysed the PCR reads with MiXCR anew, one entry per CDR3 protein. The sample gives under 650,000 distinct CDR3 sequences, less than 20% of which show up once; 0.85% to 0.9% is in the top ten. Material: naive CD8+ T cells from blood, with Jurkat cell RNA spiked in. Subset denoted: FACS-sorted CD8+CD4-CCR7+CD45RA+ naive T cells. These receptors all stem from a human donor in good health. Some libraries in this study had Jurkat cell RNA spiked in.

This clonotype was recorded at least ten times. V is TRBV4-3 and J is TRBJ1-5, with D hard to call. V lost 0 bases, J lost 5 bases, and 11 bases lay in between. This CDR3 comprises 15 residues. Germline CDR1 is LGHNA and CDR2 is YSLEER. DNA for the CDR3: TGCGCCAGCAGCCAAGATGTCGGGAGCTATCAGCCCCAGCATTTT. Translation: CASSQDVGSYQPQHF.

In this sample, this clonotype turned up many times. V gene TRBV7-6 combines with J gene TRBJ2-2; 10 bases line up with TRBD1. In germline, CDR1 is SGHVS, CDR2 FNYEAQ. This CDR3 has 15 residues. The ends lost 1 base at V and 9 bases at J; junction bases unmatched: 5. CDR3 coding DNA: TGTGCCAGCAGCTTAGTGACAGGGGGCTGGAGGGAGCTGTTTTTT. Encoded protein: CASSLVTGGWRELFF.